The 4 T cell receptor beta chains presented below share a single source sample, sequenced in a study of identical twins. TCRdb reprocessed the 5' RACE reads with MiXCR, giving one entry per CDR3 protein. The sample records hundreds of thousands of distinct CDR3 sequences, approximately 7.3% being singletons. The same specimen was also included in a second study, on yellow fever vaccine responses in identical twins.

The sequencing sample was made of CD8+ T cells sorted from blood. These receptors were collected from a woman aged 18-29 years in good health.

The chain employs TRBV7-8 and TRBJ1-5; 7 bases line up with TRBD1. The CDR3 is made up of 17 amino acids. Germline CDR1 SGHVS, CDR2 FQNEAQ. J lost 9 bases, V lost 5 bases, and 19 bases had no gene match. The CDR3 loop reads CASSIVTGEGHGRPQHF. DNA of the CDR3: TGTGCCAGCAGCATCGTAACAGGGGAGGGCCACGGCCGGCCCCAGCATTTT.

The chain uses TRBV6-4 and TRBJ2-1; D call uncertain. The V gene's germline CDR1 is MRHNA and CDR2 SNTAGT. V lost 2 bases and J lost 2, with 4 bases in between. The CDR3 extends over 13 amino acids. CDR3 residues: CASSDHPYNEQFF. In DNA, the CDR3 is TGTGCCAGCAGTGACCACCCCTACAATGAGCAGTTCTTC.

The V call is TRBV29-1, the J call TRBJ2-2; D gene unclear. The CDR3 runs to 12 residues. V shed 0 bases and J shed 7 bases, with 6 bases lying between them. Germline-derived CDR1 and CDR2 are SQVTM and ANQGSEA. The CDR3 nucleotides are TGCAGCGTTGAAGATCCGAACGGGGAGCTGTTTTTT. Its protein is CSVEDPNGELFF.

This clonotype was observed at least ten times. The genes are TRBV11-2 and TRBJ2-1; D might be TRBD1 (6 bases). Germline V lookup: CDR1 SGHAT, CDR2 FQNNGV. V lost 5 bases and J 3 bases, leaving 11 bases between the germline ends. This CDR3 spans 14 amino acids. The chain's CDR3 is CASSPQDSYNEQFF. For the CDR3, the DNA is TGTGCCAGCAGCCCCCAGGACAGCTACAATGAGCAGTTCTTC.